This T cell receptor beta chain comes out of a study of blood T cell repertoires in COVID-19. With V trimmed by 0 bases and J by 7 bases, 18 bases remained unmatched. Germline values: CDR1 SGHRS, CDR2 YFSETQ. The CDR3 is 20 amino acids. Sequencing was performed with immunoSEQ multiplex PCR; in TCRdb, only in-frame clones are kept and a portion is missing. The table includes 140,000 to 150,000 clones, 80% to 90% detected once. The origin of this receptor is a woman aged 45-65 years with acute COVID-19. What was sequenced was PBMCs or T cells enriched from blood (not recorded which). The V gene is TRBV5-1, the J gene TRBJ2-3; 12 positions agree with TRBD2. The chain's CDR3 is CASSLANTLAGGRGRYTQYF. Written as DNA, the CDR3 is TGCGCCAGCAGCTTGGCCAACACCCTAGCGGGAGGGCGGGGGAGGTATACGCAGTATTTT.